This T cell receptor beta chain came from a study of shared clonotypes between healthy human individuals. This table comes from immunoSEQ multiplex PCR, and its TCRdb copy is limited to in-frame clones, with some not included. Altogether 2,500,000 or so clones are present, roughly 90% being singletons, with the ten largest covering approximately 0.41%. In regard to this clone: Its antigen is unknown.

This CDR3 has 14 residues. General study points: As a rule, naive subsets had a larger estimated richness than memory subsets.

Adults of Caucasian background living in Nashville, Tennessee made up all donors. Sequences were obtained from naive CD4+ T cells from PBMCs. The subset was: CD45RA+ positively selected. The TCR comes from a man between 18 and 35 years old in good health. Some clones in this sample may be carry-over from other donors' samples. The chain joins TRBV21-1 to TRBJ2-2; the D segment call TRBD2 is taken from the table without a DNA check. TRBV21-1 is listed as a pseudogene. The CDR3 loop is CASSNGINTGELFF. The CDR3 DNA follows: TGTGCCAGCAGCAACGGGATAAACACCGGGGAGCTGTTTTTT.